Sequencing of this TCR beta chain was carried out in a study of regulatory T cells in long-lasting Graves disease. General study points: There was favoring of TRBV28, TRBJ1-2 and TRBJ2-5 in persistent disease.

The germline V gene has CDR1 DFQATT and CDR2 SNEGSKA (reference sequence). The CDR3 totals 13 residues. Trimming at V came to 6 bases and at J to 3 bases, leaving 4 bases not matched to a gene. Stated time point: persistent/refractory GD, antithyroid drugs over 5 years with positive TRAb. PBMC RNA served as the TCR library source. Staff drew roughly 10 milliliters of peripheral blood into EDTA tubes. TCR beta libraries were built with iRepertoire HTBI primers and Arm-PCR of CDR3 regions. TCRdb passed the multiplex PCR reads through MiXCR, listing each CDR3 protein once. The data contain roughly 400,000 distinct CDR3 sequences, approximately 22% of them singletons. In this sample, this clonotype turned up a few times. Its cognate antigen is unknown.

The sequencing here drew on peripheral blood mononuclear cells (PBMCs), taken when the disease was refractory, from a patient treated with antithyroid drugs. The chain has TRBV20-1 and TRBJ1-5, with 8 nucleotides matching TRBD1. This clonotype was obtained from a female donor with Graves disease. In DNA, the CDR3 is TGCAGTGCACGGACAGGGTCCAATCAGCCCCAGCATTTT. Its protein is CSARTGSNQPQHF.